The clone carrying this T cell receptor (beta chain) was recorded a few times. The data derive from a study of technical replicates of blood from several donors. CDR3 size: 15 residues. Germline loops: CDR1 SGHVS, CDR2 FQNEAQ. The V and J ends lost 5 bases and 0 bases respectively, with 14 bases between them. Profiling relied on immunoSEQ multiplex PCR, and the TCRdb table lists in-frame clones only, not all of them. The table has tens of thousands of clones, about 98% seen once. The chain links TRBV7-8 to TRBJ2-7, with D maybe TRBD1 (6 bases). The sequence was obtained from a human donor in good health. The sample consisted of T cells isolated from PBMCs. In DNA form, the CDR3 reads TGTGCCAGCAGCATGCATCAGGGGCCCTCCTACGAGCAGTACTTC. Encoded protein: CASSMHQGPSYEQYF.